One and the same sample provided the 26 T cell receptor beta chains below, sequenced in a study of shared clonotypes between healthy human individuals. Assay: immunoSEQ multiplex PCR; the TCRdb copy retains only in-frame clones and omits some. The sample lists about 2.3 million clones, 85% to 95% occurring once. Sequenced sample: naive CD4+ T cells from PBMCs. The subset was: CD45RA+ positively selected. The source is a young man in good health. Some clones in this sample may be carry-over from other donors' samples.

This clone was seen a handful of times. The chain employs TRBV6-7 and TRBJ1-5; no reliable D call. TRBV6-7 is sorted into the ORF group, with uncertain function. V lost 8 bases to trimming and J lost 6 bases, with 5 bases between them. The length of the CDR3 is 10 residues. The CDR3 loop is CASAGQPQHF. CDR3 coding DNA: TGTGCCAGCGCCGGTCAGCCCCAGCATTTT.

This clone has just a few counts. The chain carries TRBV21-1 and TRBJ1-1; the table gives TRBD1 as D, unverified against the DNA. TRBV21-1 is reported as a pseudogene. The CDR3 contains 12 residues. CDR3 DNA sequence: TGTGCCAGCAGCAACAGGAACACTGAAGCTTTCTTT. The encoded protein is CASSNRNTEAFF.

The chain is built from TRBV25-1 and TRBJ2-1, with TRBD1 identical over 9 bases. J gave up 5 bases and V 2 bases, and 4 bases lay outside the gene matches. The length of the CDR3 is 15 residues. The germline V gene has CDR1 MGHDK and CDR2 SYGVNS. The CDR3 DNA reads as TGTGCCAGCAGTGAAGGACAGGGGCCCGACAATGAGCAGTTCTTC. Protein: CASSEGQGPDNEQFF.

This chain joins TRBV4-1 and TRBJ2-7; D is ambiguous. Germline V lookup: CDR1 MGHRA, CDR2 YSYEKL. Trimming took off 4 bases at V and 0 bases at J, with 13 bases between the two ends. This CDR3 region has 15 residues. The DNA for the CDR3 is TGCGCCAGCAGCCCCCCTTCGGGTAGCTCCTACGAGCAGTACTTC. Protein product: CASSPPSGSSYEQYF.

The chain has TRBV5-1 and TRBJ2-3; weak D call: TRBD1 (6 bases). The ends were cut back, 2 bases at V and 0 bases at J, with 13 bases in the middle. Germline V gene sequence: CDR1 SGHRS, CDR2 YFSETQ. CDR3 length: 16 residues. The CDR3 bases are TGCGCCAGCAGCTTACAGGGACGGGCTAGCACAGATACGCAGTATTTT. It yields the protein CASSLQGRASTDTQYF.

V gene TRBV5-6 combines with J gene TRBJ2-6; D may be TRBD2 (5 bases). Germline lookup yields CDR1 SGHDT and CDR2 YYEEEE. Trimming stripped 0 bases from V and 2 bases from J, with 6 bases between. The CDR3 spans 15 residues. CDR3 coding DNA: TGTGCCAGCAGCTTGGAGGGAGCTGGGGCCAACGTCCTGACTTTC. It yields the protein CASSLEGAGANVLTF.

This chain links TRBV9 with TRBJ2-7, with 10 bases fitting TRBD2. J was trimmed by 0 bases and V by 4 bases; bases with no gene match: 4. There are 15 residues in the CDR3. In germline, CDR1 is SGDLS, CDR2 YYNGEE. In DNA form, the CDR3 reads TGTGCCAGCAGCCGTACTAGCGGGAACTCCTACGAGCAGTACTTC. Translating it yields CASSRTSGNSYEQYF. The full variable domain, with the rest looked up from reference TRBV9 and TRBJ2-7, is DSGVTQTPKHLITATGQRVTLRCSPRSGDLSVYWYQQSLDQGLQFLIQYYNGEERAKGNILERFSAQQFPDLHSELNLSSLELGDSALYFCASSRTSGNSYEQYFGPGTRLTVT.

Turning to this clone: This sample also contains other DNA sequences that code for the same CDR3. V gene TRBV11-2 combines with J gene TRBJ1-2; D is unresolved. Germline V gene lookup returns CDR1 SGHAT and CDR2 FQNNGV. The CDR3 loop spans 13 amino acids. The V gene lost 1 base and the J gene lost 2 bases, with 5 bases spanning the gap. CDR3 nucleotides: TGTGCCAGCAGCTTAGGTGGAAACTATGGCTACACCTTC. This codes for CASSLGGNYGYTF.

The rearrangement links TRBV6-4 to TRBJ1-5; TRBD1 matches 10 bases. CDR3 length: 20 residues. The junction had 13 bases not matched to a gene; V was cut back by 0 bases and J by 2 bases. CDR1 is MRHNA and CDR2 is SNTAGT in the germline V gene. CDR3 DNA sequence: TGTGCCAGCAGTGACTCAAGAAGACAGGGGGCGCGGGGGGGCAATCAGCCCCAGCATTTT. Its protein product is CASSDSRRQGARGGNQPQHF.

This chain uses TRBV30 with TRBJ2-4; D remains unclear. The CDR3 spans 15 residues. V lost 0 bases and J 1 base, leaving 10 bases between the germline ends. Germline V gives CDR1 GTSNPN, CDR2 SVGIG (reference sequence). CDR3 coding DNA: TGTGCCTGGAGTGTACACGGGTTGGCCAAAAACATTCAGTACTTC. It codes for CAWSVHGLAKNIQYF.

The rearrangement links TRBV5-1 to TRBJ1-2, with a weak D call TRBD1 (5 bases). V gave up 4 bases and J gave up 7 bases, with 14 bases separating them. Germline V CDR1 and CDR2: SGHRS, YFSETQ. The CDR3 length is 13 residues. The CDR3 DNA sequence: TGCGCCAGCAGCCCTGGGCAGGGCATTGGCTACACCTTC. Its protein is CASSPGQGIGYTF.

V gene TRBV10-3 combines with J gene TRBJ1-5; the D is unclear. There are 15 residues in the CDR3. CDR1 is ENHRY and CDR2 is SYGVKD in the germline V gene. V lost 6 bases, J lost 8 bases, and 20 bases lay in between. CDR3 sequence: CAIRRLAGSREPQHF. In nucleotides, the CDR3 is TGTGCCATCAGACGGTTGGCGGGGAGTAGGGAGCCCCAGCATTTT.

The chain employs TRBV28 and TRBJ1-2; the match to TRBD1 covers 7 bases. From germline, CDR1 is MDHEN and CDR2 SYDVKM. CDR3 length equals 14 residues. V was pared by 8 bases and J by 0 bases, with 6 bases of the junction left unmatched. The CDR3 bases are TGTGCCAGCGGGACAGACTCATCTAACTATGGCTACACCTTC. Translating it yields CASGTDSSNYGYTF.

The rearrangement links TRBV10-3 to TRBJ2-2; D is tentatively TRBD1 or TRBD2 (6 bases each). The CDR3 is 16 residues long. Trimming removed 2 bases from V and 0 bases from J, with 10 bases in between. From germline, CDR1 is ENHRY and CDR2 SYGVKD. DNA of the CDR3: TGTGCCATCAGTGAGCACGGGGGCTCGAACACCGGGGAGCTGTTTTTT. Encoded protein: CAISEHGGSNTGELFF.

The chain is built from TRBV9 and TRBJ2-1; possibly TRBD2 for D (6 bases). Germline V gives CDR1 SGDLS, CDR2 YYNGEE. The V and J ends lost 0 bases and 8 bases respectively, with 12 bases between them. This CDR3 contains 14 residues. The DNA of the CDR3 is TGTGCCAGCAGCGTAGGTACTAGCCGGGATGAGCAGTTCTTC. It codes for CASSVGTSRDEQFF.

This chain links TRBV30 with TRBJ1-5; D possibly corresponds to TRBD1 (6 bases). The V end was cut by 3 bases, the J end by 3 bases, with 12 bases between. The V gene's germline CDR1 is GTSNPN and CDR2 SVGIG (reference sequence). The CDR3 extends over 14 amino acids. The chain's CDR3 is CAWRTGGPNQPQHF. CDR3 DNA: TGTGCCTGGAGAACCGGGGGCCCCAATCAGCCCCAGCATTTT.

CDR3 amino acids: CASSLGQVKETQYF. The DNA for the CDR3 is TGCGCCAGCAGCTTGGGGCAGGTTAAAGAGACCCAGTACTTC. This sequence joins TRBV5-1 and TRBJ2-5, with unresolved D. The V end lost 0 bases, the J end lost 3 bases, and 9 bases lay between the germline ends. The CDR3 length is 14 residues. Germline assignment: CDR1 SGHRS and CDR2 YFSETQ.

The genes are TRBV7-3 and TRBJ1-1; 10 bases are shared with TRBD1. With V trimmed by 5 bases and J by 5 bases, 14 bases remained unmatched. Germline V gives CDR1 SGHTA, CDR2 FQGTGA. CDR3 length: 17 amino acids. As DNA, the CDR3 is TGTGCCAGCAGCGCCCACAATCTAGGACAGGGGGTTACTGAAGCTTTCTTT. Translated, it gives CASSAHNLGQGVTEAFF.

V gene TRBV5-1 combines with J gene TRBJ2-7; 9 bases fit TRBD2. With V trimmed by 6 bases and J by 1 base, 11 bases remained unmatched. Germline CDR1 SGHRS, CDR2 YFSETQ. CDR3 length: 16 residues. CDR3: CASTGLAAGGSYEQYF. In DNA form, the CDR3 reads TGCGCCAGCACGGGACTAGCCGCAGGAGGATCCTACGAGCAGTACTTC.

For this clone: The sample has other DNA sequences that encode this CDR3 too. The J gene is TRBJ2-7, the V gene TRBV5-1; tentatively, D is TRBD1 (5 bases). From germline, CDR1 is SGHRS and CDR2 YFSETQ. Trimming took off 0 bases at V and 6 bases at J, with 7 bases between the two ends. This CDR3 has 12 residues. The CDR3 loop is CASSLGGLEQYF. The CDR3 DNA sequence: TGCGCCAGCAGCTTGGGGGGCCTCGAGCAGTACTTC.

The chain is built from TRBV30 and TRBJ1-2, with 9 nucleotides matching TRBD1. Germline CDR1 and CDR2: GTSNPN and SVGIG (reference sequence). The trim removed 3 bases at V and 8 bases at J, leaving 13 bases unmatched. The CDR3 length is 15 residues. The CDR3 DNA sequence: TGTGCCTGGAGCTCCGGGACAGGGATCATCGGCGGCTACACCTTC. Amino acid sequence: CAWSSGTGIIGGYTF.

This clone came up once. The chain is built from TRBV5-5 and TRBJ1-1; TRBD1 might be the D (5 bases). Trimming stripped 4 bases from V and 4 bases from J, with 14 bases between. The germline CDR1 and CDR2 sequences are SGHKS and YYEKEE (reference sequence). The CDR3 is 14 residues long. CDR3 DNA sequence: TGTGCCAGCAGCGGGGTCGGGGGAGCCACTGAAGCTTTCTTT. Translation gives CASSGVGGATEAFF.

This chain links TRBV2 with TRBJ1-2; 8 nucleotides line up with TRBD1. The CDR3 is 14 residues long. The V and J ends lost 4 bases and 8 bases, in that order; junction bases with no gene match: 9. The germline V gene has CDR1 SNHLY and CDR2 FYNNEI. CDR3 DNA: TGTGCCAGCAGTGGGGCGGACAGGGTCGGAGGCTACACCTTC. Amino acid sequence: CASSGADRVGGYTF. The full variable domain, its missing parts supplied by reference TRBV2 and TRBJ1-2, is EPEVTQTPSHQVTQMGQEVILRCVPISNHLYFYWYRQILGQKVEFLVSFYNNEISEKSEIFDDQFSVERPDGSNFTLKIRSTKLEDSAMYFCASSGADRVGGYTFGSGTRLTVV.

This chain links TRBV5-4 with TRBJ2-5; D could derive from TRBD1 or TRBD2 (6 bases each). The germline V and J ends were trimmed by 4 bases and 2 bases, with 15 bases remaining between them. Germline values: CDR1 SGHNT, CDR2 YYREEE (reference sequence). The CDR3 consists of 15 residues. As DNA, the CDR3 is TGTGCCAGCAGCCCGGAGGGGGGCGGGCAAGAGACCCAGTACTTC. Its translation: CASSPEGGGQETQYF.

The CDR3, as DNA: TGTGCCAGCAGCTCGGACAGGGCCTATAACTATGGCTACACCTTC. Encoded protein: CASSSDRAYNYGYTF. The V call is TRBV7-8, the J call TRBJ1-2; the match to TRBD1 covers 8 bases. V shed 4 bases, J shed 1 base, and the junction held 5 bases outside the gene matches. This CDR3 is built from 15 residues. CDR1 SGHVS and CDR2 FQNEAQ come from the germline V gene.

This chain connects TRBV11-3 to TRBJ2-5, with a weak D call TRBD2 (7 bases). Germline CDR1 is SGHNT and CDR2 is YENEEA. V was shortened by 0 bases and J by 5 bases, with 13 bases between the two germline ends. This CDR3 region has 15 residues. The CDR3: CASSLEGGQGETQYF. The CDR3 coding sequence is TGTGCCAGCAGCTTAGAGGGGGGGCAGGGCGAGACCCAGTACTTC.